The rows below give T cell receptor beta chains drawn from one sample of a study of T cell changes during pregnancy in multiple sclerosis. The method was immunoSEQ multiplex PCR; TCRdb's version includes in-frame clones alone and lacks a portion of them. The sample holds tens of thousands of clones, 91% seen once. The source was peripheral blood, collected in the third trimester of pregnancy. The receptor set was obtained from a female donor in good health, enrolled as a control in a pregnancy study. Each CDR3 is given without its conserved first and last residue. Each record gives: V gene, J gene, CDR3 protein.

TRBV9	TRBJ2-1	ASSPGTPSYNEQF
TRBV11-3	TRBJ2-1	ASASRGGLYNEQF
TRBV4-1	TRBJ1-6	ASSQDLGRNYNSPLH
TRBV28	TRBJ2-5	ASSAGTGVQGTQY
TRBV7-6	TRBJ1-5	ASSPAEGQPQH
TRBV19	TRBJ2-7	ASSISGGRSYEQY
TRBV11-2	TRBJ1-2	ASSTDREAGYT
TRBV6-5	TRBJ1-1	ASSLQGAAEAF
TRBV15	TRBJ1-4	ATSRLGDSYEKLF
TRBV7-9	TRBJ1-1	ASSLRQGNTEAF